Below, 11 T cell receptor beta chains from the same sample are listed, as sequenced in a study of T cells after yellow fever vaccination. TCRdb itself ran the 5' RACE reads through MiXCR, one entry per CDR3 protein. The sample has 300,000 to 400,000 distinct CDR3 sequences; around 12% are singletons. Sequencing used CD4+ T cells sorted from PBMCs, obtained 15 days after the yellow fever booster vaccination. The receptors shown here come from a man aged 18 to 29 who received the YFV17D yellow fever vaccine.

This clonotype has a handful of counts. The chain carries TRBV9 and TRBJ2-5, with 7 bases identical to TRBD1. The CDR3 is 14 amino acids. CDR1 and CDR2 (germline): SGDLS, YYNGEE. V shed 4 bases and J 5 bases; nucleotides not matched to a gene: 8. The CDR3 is CASSYSDRRETQYF. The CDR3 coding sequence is TGTGCCAGCAGCTACTCGGACAGGAGGGAGACCCAGTACTTC.

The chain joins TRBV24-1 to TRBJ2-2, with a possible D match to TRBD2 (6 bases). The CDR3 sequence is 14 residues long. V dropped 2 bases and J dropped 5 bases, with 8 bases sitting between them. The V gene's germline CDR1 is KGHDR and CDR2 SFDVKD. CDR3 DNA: TGTGCCACCAGTGATTGGGGGGAAACCGGGGAGCTGTTTTTT. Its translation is CATSDWGETGELFF.

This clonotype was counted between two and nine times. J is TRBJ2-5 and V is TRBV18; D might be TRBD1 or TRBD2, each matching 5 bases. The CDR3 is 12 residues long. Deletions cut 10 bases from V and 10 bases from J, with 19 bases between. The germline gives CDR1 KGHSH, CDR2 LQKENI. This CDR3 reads CATGTQFSIQYF. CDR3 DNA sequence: TGTGCCACGGGGACCCAGTTTTCAATCCAGTACTTC.

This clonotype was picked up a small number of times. The CDR3 sequence is CASSLTGVGSGSYEQYV. The CDR3 bases are TGTGCCAGCAGCCTGACAGGGGTAGGCAGTGGGTCCTACGAGCAGTACGTC. The gene calls are TRBV5-5 and TRBJ2-7; 8 nucleotides align to TRBD1. Germline V gene sequence: CDR1 SGHKS, CDR2 YYEKEE (reference sequence). The trim removed 4 bases at V and 1 base at J, leaving 13 bases unmatched. This CDR3 is built from 17 residues.

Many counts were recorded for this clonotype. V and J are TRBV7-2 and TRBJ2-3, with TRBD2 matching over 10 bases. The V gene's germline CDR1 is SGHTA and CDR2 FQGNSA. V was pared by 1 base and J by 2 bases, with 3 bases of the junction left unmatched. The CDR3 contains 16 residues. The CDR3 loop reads CASSLGSGGVTDTQYF. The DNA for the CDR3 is TGTGCCAGCAGCTTAGGAAGCGGGGGGGTCACAGATACGCAGTATTTT.

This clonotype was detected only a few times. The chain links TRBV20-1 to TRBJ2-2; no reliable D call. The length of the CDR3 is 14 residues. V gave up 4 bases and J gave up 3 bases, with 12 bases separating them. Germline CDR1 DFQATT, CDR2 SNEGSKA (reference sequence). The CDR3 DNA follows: TGCAGTGCTACGGACGGAGCTGACACCGGGGAGCTGTTTTTT. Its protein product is CSATDGADTGELFF.

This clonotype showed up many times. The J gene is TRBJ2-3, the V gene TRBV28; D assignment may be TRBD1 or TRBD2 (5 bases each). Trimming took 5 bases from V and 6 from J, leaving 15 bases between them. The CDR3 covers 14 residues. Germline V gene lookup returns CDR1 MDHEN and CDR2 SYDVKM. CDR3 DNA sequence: TGTGCCAGCAGTATCGGGGCAACGGGGGATACGCAGTATTTT. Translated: CASSIGATGDTQYF.

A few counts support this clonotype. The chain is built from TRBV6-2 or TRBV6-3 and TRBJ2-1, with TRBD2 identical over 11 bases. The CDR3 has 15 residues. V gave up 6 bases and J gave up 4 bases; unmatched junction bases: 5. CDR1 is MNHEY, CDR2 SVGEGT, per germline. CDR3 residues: CASSPTSGVYNEQFF. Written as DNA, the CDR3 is TGTGCCAGCAGCCCGACTAGCGGGGTGTACAATGAGCAGTTCTTC.

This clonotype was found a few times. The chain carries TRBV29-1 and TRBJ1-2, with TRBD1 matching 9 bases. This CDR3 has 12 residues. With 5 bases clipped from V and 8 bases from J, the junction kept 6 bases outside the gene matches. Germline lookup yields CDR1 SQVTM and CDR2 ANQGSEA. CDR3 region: CSVTGGGTGYTF. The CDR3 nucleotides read TGCAGCGTTACAGGGGGCGGGACAGGCTACACCTTC.

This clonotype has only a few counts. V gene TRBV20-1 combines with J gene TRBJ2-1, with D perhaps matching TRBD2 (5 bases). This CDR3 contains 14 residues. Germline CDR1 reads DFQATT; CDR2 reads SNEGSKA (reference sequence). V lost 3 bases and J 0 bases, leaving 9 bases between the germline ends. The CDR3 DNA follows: TGCAGTGCTAGGCCGGGGAGCTCCTACAATGAGCAGTTCTTC. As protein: CSARPGSSYNEQFF.

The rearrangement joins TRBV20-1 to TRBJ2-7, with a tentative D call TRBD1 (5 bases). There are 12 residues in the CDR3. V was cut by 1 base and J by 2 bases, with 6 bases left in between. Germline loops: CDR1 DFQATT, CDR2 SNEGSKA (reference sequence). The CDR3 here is CSARAGTYEQYV. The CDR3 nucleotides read TGCAGTGCTAGAGCAGGGACCTACGAGCAGTACGTC.